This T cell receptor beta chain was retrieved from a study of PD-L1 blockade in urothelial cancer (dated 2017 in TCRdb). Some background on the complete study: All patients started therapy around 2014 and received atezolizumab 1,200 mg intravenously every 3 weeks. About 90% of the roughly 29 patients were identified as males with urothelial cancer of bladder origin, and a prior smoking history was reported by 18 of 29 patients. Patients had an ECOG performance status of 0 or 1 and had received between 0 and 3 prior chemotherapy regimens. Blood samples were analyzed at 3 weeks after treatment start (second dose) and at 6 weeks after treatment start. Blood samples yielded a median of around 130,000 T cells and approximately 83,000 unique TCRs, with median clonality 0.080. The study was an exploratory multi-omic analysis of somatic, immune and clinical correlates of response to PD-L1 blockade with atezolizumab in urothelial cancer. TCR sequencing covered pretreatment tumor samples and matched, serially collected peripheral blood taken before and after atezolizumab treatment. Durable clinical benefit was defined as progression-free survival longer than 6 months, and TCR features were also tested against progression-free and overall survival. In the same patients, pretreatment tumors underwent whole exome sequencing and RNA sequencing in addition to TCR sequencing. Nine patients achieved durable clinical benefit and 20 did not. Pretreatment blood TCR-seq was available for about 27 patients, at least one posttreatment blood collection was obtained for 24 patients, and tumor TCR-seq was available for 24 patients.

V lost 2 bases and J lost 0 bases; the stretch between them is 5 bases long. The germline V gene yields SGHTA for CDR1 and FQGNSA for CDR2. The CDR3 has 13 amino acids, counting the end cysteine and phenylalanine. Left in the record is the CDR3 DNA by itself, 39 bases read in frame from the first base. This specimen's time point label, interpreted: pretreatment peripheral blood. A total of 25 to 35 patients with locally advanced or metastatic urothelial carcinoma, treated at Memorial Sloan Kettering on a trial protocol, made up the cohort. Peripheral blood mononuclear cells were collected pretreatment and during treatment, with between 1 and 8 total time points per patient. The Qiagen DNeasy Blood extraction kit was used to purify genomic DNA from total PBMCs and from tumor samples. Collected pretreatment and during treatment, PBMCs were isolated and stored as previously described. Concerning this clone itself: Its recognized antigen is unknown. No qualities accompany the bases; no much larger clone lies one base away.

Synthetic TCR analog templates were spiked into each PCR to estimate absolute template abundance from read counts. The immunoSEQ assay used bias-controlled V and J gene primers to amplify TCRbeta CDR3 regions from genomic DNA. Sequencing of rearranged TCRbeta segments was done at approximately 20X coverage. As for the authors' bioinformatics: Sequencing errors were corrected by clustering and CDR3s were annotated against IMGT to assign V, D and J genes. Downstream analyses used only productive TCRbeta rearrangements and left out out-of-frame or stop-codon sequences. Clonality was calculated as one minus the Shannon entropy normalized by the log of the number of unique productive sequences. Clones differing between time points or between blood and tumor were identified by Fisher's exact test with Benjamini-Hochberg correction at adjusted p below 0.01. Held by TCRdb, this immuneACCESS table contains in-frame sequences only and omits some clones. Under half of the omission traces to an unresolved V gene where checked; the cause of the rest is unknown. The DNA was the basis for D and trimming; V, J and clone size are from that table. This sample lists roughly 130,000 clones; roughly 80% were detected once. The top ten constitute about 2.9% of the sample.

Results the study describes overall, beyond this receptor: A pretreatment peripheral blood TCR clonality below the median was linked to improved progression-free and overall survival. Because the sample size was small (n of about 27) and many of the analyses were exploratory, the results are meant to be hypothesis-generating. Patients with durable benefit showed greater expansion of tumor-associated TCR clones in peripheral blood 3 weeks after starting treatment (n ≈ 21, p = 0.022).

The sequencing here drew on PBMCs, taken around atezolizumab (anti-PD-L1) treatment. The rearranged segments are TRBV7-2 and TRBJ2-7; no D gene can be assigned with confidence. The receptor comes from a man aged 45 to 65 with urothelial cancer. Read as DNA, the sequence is TGTGCCAGCAGCTTACCGGGCTCCTACGAGCAGTACTTC. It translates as CASSLPGSYEQYF.